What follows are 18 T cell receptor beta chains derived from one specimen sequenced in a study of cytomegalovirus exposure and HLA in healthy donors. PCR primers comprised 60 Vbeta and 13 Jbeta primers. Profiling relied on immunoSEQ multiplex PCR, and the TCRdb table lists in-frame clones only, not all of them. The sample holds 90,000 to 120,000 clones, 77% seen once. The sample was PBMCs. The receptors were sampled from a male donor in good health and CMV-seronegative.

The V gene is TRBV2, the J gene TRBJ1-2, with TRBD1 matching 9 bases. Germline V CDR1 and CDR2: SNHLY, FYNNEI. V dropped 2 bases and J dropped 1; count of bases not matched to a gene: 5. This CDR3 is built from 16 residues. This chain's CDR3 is CASSELGQGINYGYTF. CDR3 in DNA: TGTGCCAGCAGTGAACTAGGACAGGGGATTAACTATGGCTACACCTTC.

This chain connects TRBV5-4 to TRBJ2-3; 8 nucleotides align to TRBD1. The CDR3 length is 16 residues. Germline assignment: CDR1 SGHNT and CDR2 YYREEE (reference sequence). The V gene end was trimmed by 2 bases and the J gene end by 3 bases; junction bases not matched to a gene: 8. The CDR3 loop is CASSFVAGGATDTQYF. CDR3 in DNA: TGTGCCAGCAGCTTTGTTGCAGGGGGCGCGACAGATACGCAGTATTTT.

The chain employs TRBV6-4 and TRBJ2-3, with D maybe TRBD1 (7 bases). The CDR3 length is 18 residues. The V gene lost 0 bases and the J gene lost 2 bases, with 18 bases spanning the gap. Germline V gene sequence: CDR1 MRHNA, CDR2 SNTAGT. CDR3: CASSDSSRQGLLTDTQYF. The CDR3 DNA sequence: TGTGCCAGCAGTGACTCGAGTCGACAGGGACTTCTCACAGATACGCAGTATTTT.

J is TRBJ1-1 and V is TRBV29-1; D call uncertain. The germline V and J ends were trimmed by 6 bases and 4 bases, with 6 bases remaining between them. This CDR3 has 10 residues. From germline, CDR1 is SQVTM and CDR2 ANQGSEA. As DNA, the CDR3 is TGCAGCGTATTGGCCACTGAAGCTTTCTTT. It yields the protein CSVLATEAFF.

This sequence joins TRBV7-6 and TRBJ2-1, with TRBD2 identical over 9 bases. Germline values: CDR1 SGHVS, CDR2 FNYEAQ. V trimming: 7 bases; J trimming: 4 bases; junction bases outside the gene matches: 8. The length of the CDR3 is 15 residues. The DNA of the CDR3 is TGTGCCAGCAAACTTAGTAGCGGGAGTTACAATGAGCAGTTCTTC. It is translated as CASKLSSGSYNEQFF.

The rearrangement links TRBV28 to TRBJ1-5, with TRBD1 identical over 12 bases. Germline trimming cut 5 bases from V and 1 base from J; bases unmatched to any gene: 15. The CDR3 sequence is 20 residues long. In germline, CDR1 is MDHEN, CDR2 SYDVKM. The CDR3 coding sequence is TGTGCCAGCAGTGGGACAGGGGGCATGAGTGGGCGCGCGAGCAATCAGCCCCAGCATTTT. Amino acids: CASSGTGGMSGRASNQPQHF.

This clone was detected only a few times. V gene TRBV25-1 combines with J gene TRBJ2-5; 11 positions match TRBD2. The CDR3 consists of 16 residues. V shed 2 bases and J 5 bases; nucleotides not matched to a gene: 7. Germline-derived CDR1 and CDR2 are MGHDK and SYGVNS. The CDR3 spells CASSEQTSGSLETQYF. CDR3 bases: TGTGCCAGCAGTGAACAAACTAGCGGGAGCCTTGAGACCCAGTACTTC.

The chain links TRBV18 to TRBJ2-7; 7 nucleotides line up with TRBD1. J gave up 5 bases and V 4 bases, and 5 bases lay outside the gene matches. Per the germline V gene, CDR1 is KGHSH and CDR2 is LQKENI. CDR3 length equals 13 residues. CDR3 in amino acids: CASSQTGSDEQYF. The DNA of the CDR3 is TGTGCCAGCTCACAGACAGGGTCTGACGAGCAGTACTTC. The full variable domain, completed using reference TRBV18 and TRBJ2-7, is NAGVMQNPRHLVRRRGQEARLRCSPMKGHSHVYWYRQLPEEGLKFMVYLQKENIIDESGMPKERFSAEFPKEGPSILRIQQVVRGDSAAYFCASSQTGSDEQYFGPGTRLTVT.

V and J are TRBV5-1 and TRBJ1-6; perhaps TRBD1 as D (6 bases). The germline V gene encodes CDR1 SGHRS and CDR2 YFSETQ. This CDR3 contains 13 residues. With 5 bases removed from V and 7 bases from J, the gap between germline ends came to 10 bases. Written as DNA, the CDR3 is TGCGCCAGCAGGTGGACAGCCAATTCACCCCTCCACTTT. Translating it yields CASRWTANSPLHF.

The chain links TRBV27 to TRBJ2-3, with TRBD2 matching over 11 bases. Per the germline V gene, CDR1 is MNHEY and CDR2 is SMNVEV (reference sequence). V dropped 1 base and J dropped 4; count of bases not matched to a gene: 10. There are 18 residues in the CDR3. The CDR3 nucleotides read TGTGCCAGCAGTTTATTACGTAGCGGGAGGGCCGGCGCAGATACGCAGTATTTT. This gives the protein CASSLLRSGRAGADTQYF.

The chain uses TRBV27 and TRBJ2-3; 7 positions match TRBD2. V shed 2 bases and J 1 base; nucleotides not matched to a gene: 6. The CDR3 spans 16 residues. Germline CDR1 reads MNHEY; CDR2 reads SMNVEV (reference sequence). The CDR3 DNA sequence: TGTGCCAGCAGTTTAGCCTCGGGGGGTCGCACAGATACGCAGTATTTT. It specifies CASSLASGGRTDTQYF.

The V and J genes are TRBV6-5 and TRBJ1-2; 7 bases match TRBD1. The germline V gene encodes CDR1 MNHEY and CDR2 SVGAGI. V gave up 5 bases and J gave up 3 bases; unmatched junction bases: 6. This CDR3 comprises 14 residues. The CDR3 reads CASSTNRGYYGYTF. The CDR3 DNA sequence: TGTGCCAGCAGTACCAACAGGGGCTACTATGGCTACACCTTC.

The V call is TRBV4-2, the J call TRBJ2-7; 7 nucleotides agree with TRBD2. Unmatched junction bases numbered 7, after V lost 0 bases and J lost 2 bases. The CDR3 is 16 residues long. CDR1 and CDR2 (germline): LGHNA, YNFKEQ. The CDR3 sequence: CASSQEFTGGPYEQYF. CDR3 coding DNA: TGTGCCAGCAGCCAAGAATTCACGGGAGGACCCTACGAGCAGTACTTC.

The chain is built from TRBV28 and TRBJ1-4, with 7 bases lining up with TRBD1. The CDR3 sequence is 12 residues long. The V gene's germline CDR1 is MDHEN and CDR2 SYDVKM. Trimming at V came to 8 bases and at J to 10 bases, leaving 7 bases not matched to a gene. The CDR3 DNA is TGTGCCAGCTCAGGGGGGCCTGGAAAACTGTTTTTT. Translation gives CASSGGPGKLFF.

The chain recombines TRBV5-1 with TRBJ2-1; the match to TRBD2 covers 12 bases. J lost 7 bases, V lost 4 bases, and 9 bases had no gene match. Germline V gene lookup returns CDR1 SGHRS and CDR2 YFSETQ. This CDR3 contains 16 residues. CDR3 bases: TGCGCCAGCAGCGCCTCCCCTAGCGGGAGGGGGAATGAGCAGTTCTTC. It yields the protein CASSASPSGRGNEQFF.

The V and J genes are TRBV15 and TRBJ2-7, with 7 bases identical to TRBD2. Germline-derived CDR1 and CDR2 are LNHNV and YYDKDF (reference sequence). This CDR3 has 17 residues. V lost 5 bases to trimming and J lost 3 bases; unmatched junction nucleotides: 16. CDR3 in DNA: TGTGCCACCAGCCCCTATCTTCTGCGGGAGACCAACTACGAGCAGTACTTC. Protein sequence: CATSPYLLRETNYEQYF.

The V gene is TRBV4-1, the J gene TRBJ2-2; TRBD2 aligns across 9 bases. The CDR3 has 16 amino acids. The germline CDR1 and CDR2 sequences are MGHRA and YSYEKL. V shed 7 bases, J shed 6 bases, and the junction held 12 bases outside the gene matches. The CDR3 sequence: CASTHSGTSSAGELFF. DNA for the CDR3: TGCGCCAGCACCCACTCCGGGACTAGCAGCGCCGGGGAGCTGTTTTTT.

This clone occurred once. The CDR3 sequence: CASTIRGGASYGYTF. DNA for the CDR3: TGTGCCAGCACCATTAGAGGGGGGGCGAGCTATGGCTACACCTTC. This chain uses TRBV27 with TRBJ1-2; D may be TRBD1 (6 bases). Germline loops: CDR1 MNHEY, CDR2 SMNVEV (reference sequence). The V gene lost 7 bases and the J gene lost 4 bases, with 19 bases spanning the gap. The CDR3 is made up of 15 amino acids.